These 6 T cell receptor beta chains were all obtained from the same sample, sequenced in a study of blood T cell repertoires in COVID-19. Some clones are missing from TCRdb's copy, which holds only in-frame ones; the method was immunoSEQ multiplex PCR. This sample carries some 330,000 clones, about 90% of them seen once, and the ten largest clones take about 5%. The specimen was PBMCs or T cells enriched from blood (not recorded which). These receptors were collected from a young man who had recovered from COVID-19.

This clone has only one observation. The CDR3 is CASSLGSGNSNQPQHF. CDR3 nucleotide sequence: TGTGCCAGCAGCTTAGGGTCAGGGAATAGCAATCAGCCCCAGCATTTT. The rearrangement uses TRBV7-9 and TRBJ1-5; TRBD1 is a possible D gene (5 bases). Germline loops: CDR1 SEHNR, CDR2 FQNEAQ (reference sequence). The CDR3 covers 16 residues. V shed 1 base and J shed 0 bases, with 10 bases lying between them.

The genes are TRBV27 and TRBJ1-1; 9 bases match TRBD1. V was clipped by 4 bases and J by 3 bases; unmatched bases: 6. Germline CDR1 reads MNHEY; CDR2 reads SMNVEV (reference sequence). The CDR3 length is 15 residues. The CDR3 region has the DNA TGTGCCAGCAGTTCGGGGACAGGGAGGTACACTGAAGCTTTCTTT. Translation gives CASSSGTGRYTEAFF.

This chain links TRBV4-2 with TRBJ2-2, with D possibly being TRBD2 (5 bases). Germline V gene sequence: CDR1 LGHNA, CDR2 YNFKEQ. The CDR3 runs 14 residues. Trimming took 2 bases from V and 5 from J, leaving 9 bases between them. CDR3 in DNA: TGTGCCAGCAGCCAAAGGACTGAAACCGGGGAGCTGTTTTTT. Translation: CASSQRTETGELFF.

The chain links TRBV29-1 to TRBJ2-1; D might be TRBD1 (6 bases). The V gene lost 6 bases and the J gene lost 7 bases, with 10 bases spanning the gap. There are 11 residues in the CDR3. Looked up from germline, CDR1 is SQVTM and CDR2 is ANQGSEA. The CDR3 nucleotides are TGCAGCGTCCCTAGGGGGAATGAGCAGTTCTTC. Its protein product is CSVPRGNEQFF.

CDR3 nucleotide sequence: TGTGCCTGGATGCGGCAGGGAGGAGGCGAGCAGTACTTC. As protein: CAWMRQGGGEQYF. The rearrangement joins TRBV30 to TRBJ2-7, with D tentatively TRBD2 (6 bases). CDR3 length: 13 amino acids. Germline V gene lookup returns CDR1 GTSNPN and CDR2 SVGIG (reference sequence). The ends were cut back, 4 bases at V and 6 bases at J, with 16 bases in the middle.

J is TRBJ1-2 and V is TRBV19; D unclear. The CDR3 consists of 16 residues. V lost 5 bases and J lost 0, with 16 bases in between. Per the germline V gene, CDR1 is LNHDA and CDR2 is SQIVND (reference sequence). The CDR3 region has the DNA TGTGCCAGTAGTTTGGTTTCGGGGAGAGCTAACTATGGCTACACCTTC. Amino acid sequence: CASSLVSGRANYGYTF.